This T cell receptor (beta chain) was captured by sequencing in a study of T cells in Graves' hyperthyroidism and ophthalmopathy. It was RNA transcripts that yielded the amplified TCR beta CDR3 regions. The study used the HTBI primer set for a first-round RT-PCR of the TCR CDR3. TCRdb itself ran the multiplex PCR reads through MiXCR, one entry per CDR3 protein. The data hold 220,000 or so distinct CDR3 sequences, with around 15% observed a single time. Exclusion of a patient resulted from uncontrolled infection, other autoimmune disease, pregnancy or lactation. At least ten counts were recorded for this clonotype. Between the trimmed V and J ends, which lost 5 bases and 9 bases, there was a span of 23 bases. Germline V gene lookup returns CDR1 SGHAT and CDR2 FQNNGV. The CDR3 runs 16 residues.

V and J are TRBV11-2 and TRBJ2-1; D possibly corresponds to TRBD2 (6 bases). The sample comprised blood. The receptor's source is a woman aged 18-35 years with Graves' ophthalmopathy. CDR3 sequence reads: CASSPALWTKIGEQFF. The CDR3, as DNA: TGTGCCAGCAGCCCAGCGCTTTGGACTAAAATCGGTGAGCAGTTCTTC.